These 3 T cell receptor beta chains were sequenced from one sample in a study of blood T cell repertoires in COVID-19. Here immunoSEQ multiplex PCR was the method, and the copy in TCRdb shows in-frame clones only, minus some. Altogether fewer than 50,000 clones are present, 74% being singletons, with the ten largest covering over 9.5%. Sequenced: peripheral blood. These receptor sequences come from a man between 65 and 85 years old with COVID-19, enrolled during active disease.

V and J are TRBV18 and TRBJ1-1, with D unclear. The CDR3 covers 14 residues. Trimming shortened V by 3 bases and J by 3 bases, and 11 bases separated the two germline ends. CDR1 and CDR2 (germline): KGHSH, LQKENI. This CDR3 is CASSPQETHTEAFF. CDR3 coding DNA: TGTGCCAGCTCACCCCAGGAAACACACACTGAAGCTTTCTTT.

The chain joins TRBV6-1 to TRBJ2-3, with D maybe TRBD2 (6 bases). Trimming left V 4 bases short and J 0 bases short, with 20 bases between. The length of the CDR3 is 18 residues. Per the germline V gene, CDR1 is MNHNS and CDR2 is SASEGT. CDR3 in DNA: TGTGCCAGCAGTGTTAATGGGCAGGGAGGCCTTAGCACAGATACGCAGTATTTT. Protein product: CASSVNGQGGLSTDTQYF.

The CDR3 loop reads CASRTPGASGAFF. CDR3 in DNA: TGTGCCAGCAGGACTCCAGGGGCTTCTGGGGCTTTCTTT. This chain links TRBV6-5 with TRBJ1-1; a possible D gene is TRBD1 (6 bases). The V and J ends lost 6 bases and 11 bases respectively, with 19 bases between them. Germline V gene lookup returns CDR1 MNHEY and CDR2 SVGAGI. The CDR3 has 13 amino acids.